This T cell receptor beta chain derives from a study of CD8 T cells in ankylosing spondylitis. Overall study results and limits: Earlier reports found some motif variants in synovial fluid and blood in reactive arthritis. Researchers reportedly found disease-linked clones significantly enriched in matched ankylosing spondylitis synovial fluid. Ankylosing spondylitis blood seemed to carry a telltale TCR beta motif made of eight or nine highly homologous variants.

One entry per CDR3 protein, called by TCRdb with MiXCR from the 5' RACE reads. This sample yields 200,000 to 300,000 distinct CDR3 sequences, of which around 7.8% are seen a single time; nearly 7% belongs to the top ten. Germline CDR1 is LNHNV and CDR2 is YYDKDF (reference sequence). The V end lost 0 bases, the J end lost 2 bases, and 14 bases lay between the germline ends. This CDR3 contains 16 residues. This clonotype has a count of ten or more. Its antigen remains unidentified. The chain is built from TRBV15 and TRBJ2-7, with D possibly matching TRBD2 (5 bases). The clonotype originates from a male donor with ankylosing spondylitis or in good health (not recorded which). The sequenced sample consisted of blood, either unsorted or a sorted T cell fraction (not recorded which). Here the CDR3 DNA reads TGTGCCACCAGCAGAGATCGGACTGGGAACGCCTACGAGCAGTACTTC. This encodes CATSRDRTGNAYEQYF.